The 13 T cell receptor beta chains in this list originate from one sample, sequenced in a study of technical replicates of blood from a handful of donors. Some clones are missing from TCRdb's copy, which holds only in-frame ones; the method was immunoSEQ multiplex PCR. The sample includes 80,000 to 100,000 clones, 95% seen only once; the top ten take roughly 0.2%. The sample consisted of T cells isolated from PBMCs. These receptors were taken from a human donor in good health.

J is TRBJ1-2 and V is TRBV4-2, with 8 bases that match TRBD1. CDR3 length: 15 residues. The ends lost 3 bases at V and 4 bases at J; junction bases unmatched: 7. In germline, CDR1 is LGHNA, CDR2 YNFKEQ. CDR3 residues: CASSHGGQGTYGYTF. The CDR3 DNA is TGTGCCAGCAGCCATGGAGGACAGGGAACCTATGGCTACACCTTC.

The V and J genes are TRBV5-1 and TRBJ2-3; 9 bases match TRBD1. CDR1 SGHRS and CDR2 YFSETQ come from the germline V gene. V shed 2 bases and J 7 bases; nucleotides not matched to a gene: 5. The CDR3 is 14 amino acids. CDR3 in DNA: TGCGCCAGCAGCTTCCGGGACAGGGATCATACGCAGTATTTT. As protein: CASSFRDRDHTQYF.

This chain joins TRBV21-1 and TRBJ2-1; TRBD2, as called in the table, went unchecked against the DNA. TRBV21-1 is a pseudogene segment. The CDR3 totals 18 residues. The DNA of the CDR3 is TGTGCCAGCAGCAAAAAAGGAGGTTCCCGGAAGAGTTACAATGAGCAGTTCTTC. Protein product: CASSKKGGSRKSYNEQFF.

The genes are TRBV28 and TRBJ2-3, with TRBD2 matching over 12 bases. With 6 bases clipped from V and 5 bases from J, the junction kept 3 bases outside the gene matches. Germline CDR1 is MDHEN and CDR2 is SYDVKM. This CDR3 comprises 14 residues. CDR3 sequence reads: CASRLAGGLDTQYF. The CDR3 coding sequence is TGTGCCAGCAGGCTAGCGGGAGGGCTAGATACGCAGTATTTT.

The CDR3 nucleotides are TGTGCCAGCAGCTTGATGGCTAGCGGGAGGGCCGTAACAGATACGCAGTATTTT. Encoded protein: CASSLMASGRAVTDTQYF. The chain joins TRBV5-4 to TRBJ2-3; 12 positions agree with TRBD2. The V gene end was trimmed by 1 base and the J gene end by 3 bases; junction bases not matched to a gene: 9. Germline CDR1 and CDR2: SGHNT and YYREEE (reference sequence). The length of the CDR3 is 18 residues.

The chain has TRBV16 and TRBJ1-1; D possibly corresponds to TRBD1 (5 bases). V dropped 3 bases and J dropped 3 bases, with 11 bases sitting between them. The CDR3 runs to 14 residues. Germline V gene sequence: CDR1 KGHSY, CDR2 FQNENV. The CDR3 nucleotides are TGTGCCAGCAGCCACACATGGGGGGACACTGAAGCTTTCTTT. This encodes CASSHTWGDTEAFF.

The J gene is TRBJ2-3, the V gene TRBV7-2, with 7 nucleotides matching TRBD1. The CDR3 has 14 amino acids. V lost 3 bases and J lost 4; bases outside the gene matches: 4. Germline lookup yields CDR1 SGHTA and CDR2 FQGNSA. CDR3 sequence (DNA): TGTGCCAGCAGCTTCGACAGGGTTGCAGATACGCAGTATTTT. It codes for CASSFDRVADTQYF.

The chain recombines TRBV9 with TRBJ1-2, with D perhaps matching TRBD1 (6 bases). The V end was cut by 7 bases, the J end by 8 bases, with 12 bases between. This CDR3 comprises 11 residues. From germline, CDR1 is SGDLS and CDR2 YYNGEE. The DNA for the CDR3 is TGTGCCAGCGCAACAGGGCTCGGCTACACCTTC. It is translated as CASATGLGYTF. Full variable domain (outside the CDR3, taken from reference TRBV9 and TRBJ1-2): DSGVTQTPKHLITATGQRVTLRCSPRSGDLSVYWYQQSLDQGLQFLIQYYNGEERAKGNILERFSAQQFPDLHSELNLSSLELGDSALYFCASATGLGYTFGSGTRLTVV.

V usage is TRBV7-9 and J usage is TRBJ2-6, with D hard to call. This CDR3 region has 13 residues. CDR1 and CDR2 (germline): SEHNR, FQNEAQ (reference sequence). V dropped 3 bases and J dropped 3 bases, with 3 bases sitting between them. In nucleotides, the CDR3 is TGTGCCAGCAGCTTCGGTGGGGCCAACGTCCTGACTTTC. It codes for CASSFGGANVLTF.

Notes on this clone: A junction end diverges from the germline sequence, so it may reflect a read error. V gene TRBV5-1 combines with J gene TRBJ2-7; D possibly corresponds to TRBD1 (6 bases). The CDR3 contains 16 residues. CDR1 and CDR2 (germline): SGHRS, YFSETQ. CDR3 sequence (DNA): TGCGCCAGCAGCTTGGGCTACAGGGACGCCTCCTACGAGCAGTCCTTC. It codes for CASSLGYRDASYEQSF.

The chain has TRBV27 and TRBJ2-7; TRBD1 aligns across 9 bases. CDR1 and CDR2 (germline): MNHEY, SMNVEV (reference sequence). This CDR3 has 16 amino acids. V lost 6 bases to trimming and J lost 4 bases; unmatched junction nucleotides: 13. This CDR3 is CASSSGLSTGGYEQYF. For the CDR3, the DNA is TGTGCCAGCAGCTCAGGCCTCTCGACAGGGGGATACGAGCAGTACTTC.

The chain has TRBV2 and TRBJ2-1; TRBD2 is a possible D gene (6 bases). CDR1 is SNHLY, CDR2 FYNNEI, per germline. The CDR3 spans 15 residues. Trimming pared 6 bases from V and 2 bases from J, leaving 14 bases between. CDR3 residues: CASSAGWGAYNEQFF. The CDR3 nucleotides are TGTGCCAGCAGCGCAGGTTGGGGGGCCTACAATGAGCAGTTCTTC. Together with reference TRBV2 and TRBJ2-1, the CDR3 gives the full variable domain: EPEVTQTPSHQVTQMGQEVILRCVPISNHLYFYWYRQILGQKVEFLVSFYNNEISEKSEIFDDQFSVERPDGSNFTLKIRSTKLEDSAMYFCASSAGWGAYNEQFFGPGTRLTVL.

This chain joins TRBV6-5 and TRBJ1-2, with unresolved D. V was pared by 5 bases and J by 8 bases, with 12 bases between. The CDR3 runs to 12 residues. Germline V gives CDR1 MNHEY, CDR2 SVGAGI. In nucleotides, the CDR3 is TGTGCCAGCAGTAAGCAGGCAGACGGCTACACCTTC. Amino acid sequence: CASSKQADGYTF.